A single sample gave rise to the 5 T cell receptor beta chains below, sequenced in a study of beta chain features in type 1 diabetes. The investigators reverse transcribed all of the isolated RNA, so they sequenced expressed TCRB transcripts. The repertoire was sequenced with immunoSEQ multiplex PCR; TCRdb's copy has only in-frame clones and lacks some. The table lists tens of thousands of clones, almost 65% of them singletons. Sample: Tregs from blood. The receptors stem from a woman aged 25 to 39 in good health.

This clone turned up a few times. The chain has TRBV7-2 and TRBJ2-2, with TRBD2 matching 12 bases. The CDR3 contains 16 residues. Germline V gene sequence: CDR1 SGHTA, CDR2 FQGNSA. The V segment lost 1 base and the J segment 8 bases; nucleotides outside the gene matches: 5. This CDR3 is CASSLGWTSGIGELFF. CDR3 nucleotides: TGTGCCAGCAGCTTAGGTTGGACTAGCGGGATAGGGGAGCTGTTTTTT.

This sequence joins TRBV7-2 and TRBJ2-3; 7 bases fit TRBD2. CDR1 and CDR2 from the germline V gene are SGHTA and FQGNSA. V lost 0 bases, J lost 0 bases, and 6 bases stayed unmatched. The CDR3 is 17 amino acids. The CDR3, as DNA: TGTGCCAGCAGCTTAGCGGGAGGGCCTAGGAGCACAGATACGCAGTATTTT. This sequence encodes CASSLAGGPRSTDTQYF.

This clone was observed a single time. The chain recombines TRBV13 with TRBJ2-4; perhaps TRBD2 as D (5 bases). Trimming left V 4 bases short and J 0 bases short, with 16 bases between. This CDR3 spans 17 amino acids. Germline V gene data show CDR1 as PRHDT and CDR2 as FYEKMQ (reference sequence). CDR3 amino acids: CASSYSVWRLAKNIQYF. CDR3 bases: TGTGCCAGCAGCTATAGCGTCTGGCGGTTAGCCAAAAACATTCAGTACTTC.

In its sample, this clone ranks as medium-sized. The CDR3 loop is CASSSSGGEKLFF. Written as DNA, the CDR3 is TGTGCCAGCAGCTCTTCCGGGGGTGAAAAACTGTTTTTT. The chain is built from TRBV7-9 and TRBJ1-4; D possibly corresponds to TRBD1 (5 bases). Germline values: CDR1 SEHNR, CDR2 FQNEAQ (reference sequence). Trimming stripped 4 bases from V and 7 bases from J, with 10 bases between. CDR3 length: 13 amino acids.

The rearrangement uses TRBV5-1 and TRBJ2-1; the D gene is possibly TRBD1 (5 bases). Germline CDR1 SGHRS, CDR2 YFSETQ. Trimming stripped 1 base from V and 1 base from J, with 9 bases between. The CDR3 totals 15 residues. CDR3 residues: CASSLRAGSYNEQFF. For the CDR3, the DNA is TGCGCCAGCAGCTTGAGGGCAGGGTCCTACAATGAGCAGTTCTTC.